These T cell receptor beta chains were read from a single sample in a study of blood T cell repertoires in COVID-19. Only in-frame clones appear in the TCRdb table, and some are missing; sequencing was by immunoSEQ multiplex PCR. The sample yields some 300,000 clones, 85% to 90% seen once. The sequencing sample was made of PBMCs or T cells enriched from blood (not recorded which). These receptors all stem from a man aged 25 to 45 who had recovered from COVID-19. Both conserved end residues are part of each CDR3. Each record gives: J gene, D gene, clone size, V gene, CDR3 protein, CDR3 DNA. A D gene is named only where the DNA matches it firmly. Rows give clone size only sometimes, using once, few, many, or a class for an expanded clone.

TRBJ1-1 . once TRBV27 CASSLRRGGVTEAFF TGTGCCAGCAGTTTACGGAGGGGGGGCGTCACTGAAGCTTTCTTT
TRBJ1-2 . . TRBV28 CASLTQGGYGYTF TGTGCCAGTCTGACACAGGGAGGGTATGGCTACACCTTC
TRBJ2-3 . . TRBV7-7 CASSLALRSGPSTDTQYF TGTGCTAGCAGCTTAGCACTTCGGAGCGGCCCTAGCACAGATACGCAGTATTTT
TRBJ2-5 . . TRBV5-1 CASSFGGLGETQYF TGCGCCAGCAGCTTCGGGGGGCTAGGGGAGACCCAGTACTTC
TRBJ2-7 TRBD2 . TRBV7-2 CASTSGGTFYEQYF TGTGCCAGCACCTCGGGGGGGACTTTCTACGAGCAGTACTTC
TRBJ2-7 . . TRBV7-9 CASSYTGRDEQYF TGTGCCAGCAGCTATACAGGGAGGGACGAGCAGTACTTC
TRBJ1-3 . . TRBV5-6 CASSLVRYSGNTIYF TGTGCCAGCAGCTTGGTCCGGTACTCTGGAAACACCATATATTTT
TRBJ2-7 . . TRBV12-3/TRBV12-4 CASSIVDEQYF TGTGCCAGCAGCATAGTTGACGAGCAGTACTTC
TRBJ2-3 TRBD2 . TRBV5-6 CASSRTSGGTDTQYF TGTGCCAGCAGTCGGACTAGCGGGGGCACAGATACGCAGTATTTT
TRBJ2-5 . . TRBV11-3 CASSLVRGETQYF TGTGCCAGCAGCTTAGTCAGGGGAGAGACCCAGTACTTC
TRBJ1-5 . . TRBV30 CAWKKQGISNQPQHF TGTGCCTGGAAGAAACAGGGCATTAGCAATCAGCCCCAGCATTTT
TRBJ2-1 TRBD2 once TRBV24-1 CATSESGSTNEQFF TGTGCCACCAGTGAAAGCGGGAGTACCAATGAGCAGTTCTTC
TRBJ2-7 TRBD2 . TRBV5-1 CASSWSPGRDYEQYF TGCGCCAGCAGCTGGAGTCCAGGGAGGGACTACGAGCAGTACTTC
TRBJ1-1 . . TRBV9 CASSLQGTEAFF TGTGCCAGCAGCCTACAGGGCACTGAAGCTTTCTTT
TRBJ1-3 . . TRBV11-2 CASSLVAGTIYF TGTGCCAGCAGCTTGGTGGCTGGCACCATATATTTT
TRBJ1-4 . few TRBV5-1 CASSLAGAGWGEKLFF TGCGCCAGCAGCTTGGCTGGGGCAGGGTGGGGTGAAAAACTGTTTTTT
TRBJ1-2 TRBD1 . TRBV3-1/TRBV3-2 CASSHPAGTDYGYTF TGTGCCAGCAGCCACCCTGCGGGGACAGACTATGGCTACACCTTC
TRBJ1-5 . few TRBV27 CASRPRDTNQPQHF TGTGCCAGCAGGCCCCGGGACACCAATCAGCCCCAGCATTTT